This T cell receptor beta chain was captured in a study of blood T cells in healthy people across ages. This clonotype has a single count. Its target is unknown. A second PCR of 7 to 11 cycles used a sample-barcoded 5' primer and a J-beta primer mix. TCRdb called the 5' RACE reads again in MiXCR, with one record for every CDR3 protein. The table shows around 1.5 million distinct CDR3 sequences, with roughly 40% occurring only once. Whole-study findings and limits: Conclusively comparing naive with antigen-experienced cells was impossible with unsorted PBMCs.

Specimen: blood. This clonotype was sampled from a woman younger than 30 in good health.

The CDR3 DNA reads TGCAGTGCTAGAGATAGTAGGACAGGGGTGTACGAGCAGTACTTC. Translation: CSARDSRTGVYEQYF. The chain carries TRBV20-1 and TRBJ2-4; 9 bases fit TRBD1. The last part of the DNA fits TRBJ2-7 better; the J call may be wrong. This CDR3 has 15 amino acids. Germline loops: CDR1 DFQATT, CDR2 SNEGSKA (reference sequence).